The clone carrying this T cell receptor (beta chain) was detected once. Its antigen is undetermined. V trimming: 0 bases; J trimming: 2 bases; junction bases outside the gene matches: 6. The length of the CDR3 is 17 residues. CDR1 is PRHDT, CDR2 FYEKMQ, per germline (reference sequence). This sample is part of a study of shared clonotypes between healthy human individuals. Regarding the study as a whole: Larger estimated richness was generally recorded for naive subsets relative to memory subsets.

Each subset's genomic DNA was shared equally among a number of immunoSEQ plates. Sorted-subset replicate PCR reactions were performed with approximately 200 ng DNA, corresponding to roughly 27,000 T cell genomes. TCRdb's copy holds only in-frame clones and misses some; the assay was immunoSEQ multiplex PCR. The sample lists about 2 million clones; around 96% were seen once. Positively selected for CCR7, the CD45RO-negative cells used as naive CD8 cells excluded terminally differentiated effector memory CD45RA+ cells. The V and J genes are TRBV13 and TRBJ2-5; TRBD2 matches at 10 bases. Source material: naive CD8+ T cells sorted from blood. This TCR was sampled from a man between 18 and 35 years old in good health. This CDR3 is CASSLGHGLAEQETQYF. The CDR3 nucleotides read TGTGCCAGCAGCTTAGGCCATGGACTAGCGGAGCAAGAGACCCAGTACTTC. Full variable domain (missing parts from reference TRBV13 and TRBJ2-5): AAGVIQSPRHLIKEKRETATLKCYPIPRHDTVYWYQQGPGQDPQFLISFYEKMQSDKGSIPDRFSAQQFSDYHSELNMSSLELGDSALYFCASSLGHGLAEQETQYFGPGTRLLVL.